The sequence of this TCR beta chain was determined in a study of prognosis after radiotherapy for stage I lung cancer. Study context: Whereas twelve patients had adenocarcinoma, squamous cell carcinoma was the tumor in several.

Trimming took off 3 bases at V and 5 bases at J, with 9 bases between the two ends. The CDR3 runs to 12 residues. Germline V lookup: CDR1 DFQATT, CDR2 SNEGSKA (reference sequence). General study results and limits: Patients with and without metastases reportedly differed in TRBV and TRBJ gene usage frequencies. Patients who went on to get distant metastases had lower Shannon entropy after stereotactic body radiation therapy. Following stereotactic body radiation therapy, unique TCR clone counts fell, with a median of approximately 9,600 versus 7,200.

From genomic DNA, two-round multiplex PCR was used to amplify TCR beta CDR3. Round-one PCR had primers specific to each TRBV and TRBJ gene. A single record per CDR3 protein comes from TCRdb applying MiXCR to the multiplex PCR reads. The sample has some 34,000 distinct CDR3 sequences, 25% to 40% seen once. The table lists this clonotype with many counts. No antigen is known for it. The sequencing used PBMCs, collected before or after stereotactic body radiation therapy (not recorded which). This receptor was identified in a donor older than 45 with non-small cell lung cancer. This rearrangement joins TRBV20-1 to TRBJ2-3; D not certain. The CDR3 here is CSASPSVDTQYF. For the CDR3, the DNA is TGCAGTGCTAGTCCTTCAGTAGATACGCAGTATTTT.